Listed here are 26 T cell receptor beta chains from one sample, sequenced in a study of shared clonotypes between healthy human individuals. The protocol was immunoSEQ multiplex PCR, while the TCRdb copy is restricted to in-frame clones and leaves out a portion. The sample has around 1.4 million clones, 98% seen once. The sequencing sample was made of naive CD4+ T cells sorted from blood. Documented subset: CD45RA+ positively selected. The source of these receptors is a young man in good health.

The chain links TRBV2 to TRBJ2-5, with D possibly TRBD1 on 5 matching bases. The V gene lost 2 bases and the J gene lost 5 bases, with 9 bases spanning the gap. Germline V gene data show CDR1 as SNHLY and CDR2 as FYNNEI. The CDR3 is made up of 13 amino acids. The CDR3 here is CASSELGRETQYF. In nucleotides, the CDR3 is TGTGCCAGCAGTGAACTGGGGCGGGAGACCCAGTACTTC. The complete variable domain, with remaining parts taken from reference TRBV2 and TRBJ2-5, reads EPEVTQTPSHQVTQMGQEVILRCVPISNHLYFYWYRQILGQKVEFLVSFYNNEISEKSEIFDDQFSVERPDGSNFTLKIRSTKLEDSAMYFCASSELGRETQYFGPGTRLLVL.

The chain has TRBV5-1 and TRBJ2-3; D assignment may be TRBD1 or TRBD2 (6 bases each). Trimming removed 1 base at V and 6 bases at J, with 15 bases between. The CDR3 is made up of 15 amino acids. Germline loops: CDR1 SGHRS, CDR2 YFSETQ. The CDR3 coding sequence is TGCGCCAGCAGCTTGAACGGACAAGGGGGGGATACGCAGTATTTT. This gives the protein CASSLNGQGGDTQYF.

The rearrangement uses TRBV5-1 and TRBJ2-6; unclear D gene. The germline V gene encodes CDR1 SGHRS and CDR2 YFSETQ. The CDR3 loop spans 15 amino acids. Trimming removed 1 base at V and 4 bases at J, with 9 bases between. This CDR3 is CASSLPGSGANVLTF. CDR3 in DNA: TGCGCCAGCAGCTTGCCCGGCTCCGGGGCCAACGTCCTGACTTTC.

The chain recombines TRBV2 with TRBJ2-1; D perhaps matches TRBD2 (6 bases). The germline CDR1 and CDR2 sequences are SNHLY and FYNNEI. V lost 4 bases, J lost 2 bases, and 12 bases lay in between. The CDR3 length is 15 residues. CDR3 nucleotide sequence: TGTGCCAGCAGTGTTGGGACTGTCCCCTACAATGAGCAGTTCTTC. Protein sequence: CASSVGTVPYNEQFF.

The rearrangement joins TRBV5-8 to TRBJ1-1; D not resolved. Trimming pared 0 bases from V and 11 bases from J, leaving 14 bases between. The CDR3 sequence is 13 residues long. Germline values: CDR1 SGHTS, CDR2 YDEGEE. CDR3 amino acids: CASSLGIELEAFF. CDR3 DNA: TGTGCCAGCAGCTTGGGTATAGAGTTGGAGGCTTTCTTT.

This chain links TRBV11-2 with TRBJ1-2; a possible D gene is TRBD1 (5 bases). CDR3 length: 14 residues. Germline V gene data show CDR1 as SGHAT and CDR2 as FQNNGV. The germline V and J ends were trimmed by 1 base and 7 bases, with 13 bases remaining between them. The CDR3 protein is CASSLVPGHSGYTF. CDR3 DNA: TGTGCCAGCAGCTTAGTACCCGGACACTCTGGCTACACCTTC.

The J gene is TRBJ1-2, the V gene TRBV30; D unclear. The germline V and J ends were trimmed by 5 bases and 4 bases, with 14 bases remaining between them. The CDR3 consists of 13 residues. Germline values: CDR1 GTSNPN, CDR2 SVGIG (reference sequence). CDR3 sequence (DNA): TGTGCCTGGCAGTACGGGGAATCCTATGGCTACACCTTC. Protein sequence: CAWQYGESYGYTF.

The V gene is TRBV7-2, the J gene TRBJ2-1; D remains unclear. Trimming pared 1 base from V and 5 bases from J, leaving 12 bases between. CDR3 length: 15 residues. Germline loops: CDR1 SGHTA, CDR2 FQGNSA. The CDR3 reads CASSLGVRKNNEQFF. CDR3 nucleotide sequence: TGTGCCAGCAGCTTAGGAGTCAGGAAGAACAATGAGCAGTTCTTC. The variable domain in full, completed from reference TRBV7-2 and TRBJ2-1, reads GAGVSQSPSNKVTEKGKDVELRCDPISGHTALYWYRQSLGQGLEFLIYFQGNSAPDKSGLPSDRFSAERTGGSVSTLTIQRTQQEDSAVYLCASSLGVRKNNEQFFGPGTRLTVL.

This clone has a single count. The chain joins TRBV7-6 to TRBJ2-1; the D is unclear. Trimming shortened V by 2 bases and J by 5 bases, and 4 bases separated the two germline ends. This CDR3 has 12 amino acids. Looked up from germline, CDR1 is SGHVS and CDR2 is FNYEAQ. In DNA form, the CDR3 reads TGTGCCAGCAGCTTAAACAACAATGAGCAGTTCTTC. Its translation is CASSLNNNEQFF. Looking up the rest from reference TRBV7-6 and TRBJ2-1 gives the full variable domain: GAGVSQSPRYKVTKRGQDVALRCDPISGHVSLYWYRQALGQGPEFLTYFNYEAQQDKSGLPNDRFSAERPEGSISTLTIQRTEQRDSAMYRCASSLNNNEQFFGPGTRLTVL.

The chain combines TRBV7-9 with TRBJ2-2; D not resolved. Trimming left V 2 bases short and J 5 bases short, with 9 bases between. Looked up from germline, CDR1 is SEHNR and CDR2 is FQNEAQ (reference sequence). CDR3 length: 14 amino acids. The CDR3: CASSLRSSTGELFF. DNA of the CDR3: TGTGCCAGCAGCTTACGGAGTTCGACCGGGGAGCTGTTTTTT.

The gene calls are TRBV18 and TRBJ2-7; TRBD2 matches 7 bases. The CDR3 has 14 amino acids. V lost 2 bases, J lost 5 bases, and 6 bases stayed unmatched. In germline, CDR1 is KGHSH, CDR2 LQKENI. DNA of the CDR3: TGTGCCAGCTCACCAGGGACTATCCTCCACGAGCAGTACTTC. Translation: CASSPGTILHEQYF.

The chain links TRBV11-3 to TRBJ2-7; a weak D match, TRBD1 (5 bases). Trimming took 4 bases from V and 1 from J, leaving 11 bases between them. The germline V gene encodes CDR1 SGHNT and CDR2 YENEEA. This CDR3 is 14 amino acids long. For the CDR3, the DNA is TGTGCCAGCAGCTCGCAGGGCGGTTCCTACGAGCAGTACTTC. This encodes CASSSQGGSYEQYF.

The chain couples TRBV5-5 to TRBJ2-7; 9 nucleotides align to TRBD2. The V segment lost 0 bases and the J segment 2 bases; nucleotides outside the gene matches: 3. In germline, CDR1 is SGHKS, CDR2 YYEKEE (reference sequence). CDR3 length: 15 amino acids. CDR3 coding DNA: TGTGCCAGCAGCTTGGTTGCGGGAGGGCCCTACGAGCAGTACTTC. Translated: CASSLVAGGPYEQYF.

The chain recombines TRBV7-2 with TRBJ2-7, with D tentatively TRBD1 (5 bases). This CDR3 is built from 15 residues. From germline, CDR1 is SGHTA and CDR2 FQGNSA. Trimming shortened V by 2 bases and J by 1 base, and 12 bases separated the two germline ends. The CDR3 nucleotides read TGTGCCAGCAGCTTAATGAGCAGGGCATCCTACGAGCAGTACTTC. Protein sequence: CASSLMSRASYEQYF.

The chain uses TRBV18 and TRBJ2-3; TRBD2 aligns across 8 bases. This CDR3 comprises 14 residues. J gave up 4 bases and V 3 bases, and 3 bases lay outside the gene matches. From germline, CDR1 is KGHSH and CDR2 LQKENI. CDR3 sequence (DNA): TGTGCCAGCTCACCTCCCGGGAGGGCAGATACGCAGTATTTT. The encoded protein is CASSPPGRADTQYF.

This chain links TRBV4-1 with TRBJ2-2; tentatively, D is TRBD2 (6 bases). Germline V gene data show CDR1 as MGHRA and CDR2 as YSYEKL. Trimming removed 0 bases at V and 0 bases at J, with 11 bases between. The CDR3 sequence is 17 residues long. CDR3 residues: CASSQDRDSSNTGELFF. In DNA, the CDR3 is TGCGCCAGCAGCCAAGACCGGGACTCATCGAACACCGGGGAGCTGTTTTTT.

The chain has TRBV5-1 and TRBJ2-1; possibly TRBD2 for D (5 bases). CDR1 is SGHRS, CDR2 YFSETQ, per germline. Trimming stripped 0 bases from V and 3 bases from J, with 10 bases between. The CDR3 has 15 residues. CDR3 residues: CASSLEVRDYNEQFF. The CDR3 bases are TGCGCCAGCAGCTTGGAAGTGAGGGACTACAATGAGCAGTTCTTC.

The J gene is TRBJ1-4, the V gene TRBV15; D is possibly TRBD1 (5 bases). The ends were cut back, 3 bases at V and 0 bases at J, with 11 bases in the middle. The CDR3 sequence is 16 residues long. The germline gives CDR1 LNHNV, CDR2 YYDKDF (reference sequence). This CDR3 reads CATSSIQGATNEKLFF. DNA for the CDR3: TGTGCCACCAGCAGCATCCAGGGAGCAACTAATGAAAAACTGTTTTTT.

The chain is built from TRBV11-2 and TRBJ2-1, with a tentative D call TRBD2 (6 bases). Germline values: CDR1 SGHAT, CDR2 FQNNGV. Trimming stripped 6 bases from V and 4 bases from J, with 16 bases between. The CDR3 loop spans 15 amino acids. Here the CDR3 reads CASSKEGTLYNEQFF. CDR3 DNA: TGTGCCAGCAGTAAGGAGGGGACCTTATACAATGAGCAGTTCTTC.

This rearrangement joins TRBV6-1 to TRBJ2-3; possible D gene TRBD2, 5 bases. The V gene's germline CDR1 is MNHNS and CDR2 SASEGT. The CDR3 is made up of 13 amino acids. V shed 6 bases and J shed 6 bases, with 13 bases lying between them. CDR3 in DNA: TGTGCCAGCAGCGGCCTACTAGGGGATACGCAGTATTTT. Protein product: CASSGLLGDTQYF.

J is TRBJ2-5 and V is TRBV12-5, with TRBD2 matching over 7 bases. V shed 6 bases, J shed 5 bases, and the junction held 9 bases outside the gene matches. The CDR3 sequence is 14 residues long. CDR1 and CDR2 from the germline V gene are LGHNT and FRNRAP. The CDR3 DNA is TGTGCTAGTGGCCCCTGGGGACTAAGGGAGACCCAGTACTTC. Translating gives CASGPWGLRETQYF.

Concerning this clone: One end of the junction does not line up with germline, which may come from a read error. The CDR3: CASSPKGARGADTQYF. The CDR3 region has the DNA TGTGCTAGCAGCCCAAAGGGGGCCAGAGGCGCAGATACGCAGTATTTT. The chain joins TRBV7-7 to TRBJ2-3; 7 bases align to TRBD1. The germline CDR1 and CDR2 sequences are SSHAT and FNYEAQ (reference sequence). The CDR3 has 16 amino acids.

A single count supports this clone. The chain has TRBV10-3 and TRBJ2-7, with 7 bases lining up with TRBD2. The V and J ends lost 2 bases and 4 bases, in that order; junction bases with no gene match: 11. CDR3 length: 16 residues. Germline CDR1 ENHRY, CDR2 SYGVKD. The CDR3 nucleotides read TGTGCCATCAGTGAGCCTATGGTCGGGGGGAAGTACGAGCAGTACTTC. As protein: CAISEPMVGGKYEQYF.

J is TRBJ2-7 and V is TRBV5-1, with TRBD2 matching 10 bases. V lost 0 bases to trimming and J lost 9 bases; unmatched junction nucleotides: 9. Germline V gene data show CDR1 as SGHRS and CDR2 as YFSETQ. The CDR3 contains 15 residues. The CDR3 coding sequence is TGCGCCAGCAGCTTGGACGGGGACAGGACTAGCGGGCAGTACTTC. As protein: CASSLDGDRTSGQYF.

The CDR3 DNA is TGTGCCAGCCGGAGCCGACTAGCGGGAGGGCCTCACAATGAGCAGTTCTTC. Amino acid sequence: CASRSRLAGGPHNEQFF. V and J are TRBV2 and TRBJ2-1; 14 positions match TRBD2. Looked up from germline, CDR1 is SNHLY and CDR2 is FYNNEI. The V segment lost 8 bases and the J segment 5 bases; nucleotides outside the gene matches: 11. The CDR3 contains 17 residues.

The genes are TRBV5-1 and TRBJ2-1, with 10 bases aligning to TRBD2. The V gene's germline CDR1 is SGHRS and CDR2 YFSETQ. CDR3 length: 15 amino acids. Unmatched junction bases numbered 5, after V lost 0 bases and J lost 8 bases. CDR3 coding DNA: TGCGCCAGCAGCTTGGTCCTAGCGGGAGATTATGAGCAGTTCTTC. Amino acid sequence: CASSLVLAGDYEQFF.